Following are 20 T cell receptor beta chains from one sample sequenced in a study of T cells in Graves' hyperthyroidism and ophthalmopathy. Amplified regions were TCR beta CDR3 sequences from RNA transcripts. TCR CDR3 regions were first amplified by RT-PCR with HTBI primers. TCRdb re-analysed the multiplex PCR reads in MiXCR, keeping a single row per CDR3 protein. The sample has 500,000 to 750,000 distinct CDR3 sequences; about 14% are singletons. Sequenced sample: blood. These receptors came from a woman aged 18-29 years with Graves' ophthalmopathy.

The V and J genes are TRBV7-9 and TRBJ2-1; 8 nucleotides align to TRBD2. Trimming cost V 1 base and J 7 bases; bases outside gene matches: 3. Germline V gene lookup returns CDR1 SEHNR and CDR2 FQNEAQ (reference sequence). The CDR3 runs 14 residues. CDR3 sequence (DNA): TGTGCCAGCAGCTTAGAGGGACTAGTGAATGAGCAGTTCTTC. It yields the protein CASSLEGLVNEQFF.

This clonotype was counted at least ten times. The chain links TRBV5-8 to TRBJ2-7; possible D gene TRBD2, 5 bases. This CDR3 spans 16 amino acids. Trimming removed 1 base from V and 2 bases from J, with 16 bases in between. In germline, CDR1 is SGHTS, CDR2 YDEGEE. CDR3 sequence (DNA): TGTGCCAGCAGCTTGTTTGGGCGCCGGCGGGCCTACGAGCAGTACTTC. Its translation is CASSLFGRRRAYEQYF.

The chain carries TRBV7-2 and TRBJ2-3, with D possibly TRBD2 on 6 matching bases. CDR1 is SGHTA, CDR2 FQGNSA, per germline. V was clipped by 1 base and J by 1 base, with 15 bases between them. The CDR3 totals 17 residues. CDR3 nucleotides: TGTGCCAGCAGCTTAGTGGGACTTCGCTCGGGCACAGATACGCAGTATTTT. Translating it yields CASSLVGLRSGTDTQYF. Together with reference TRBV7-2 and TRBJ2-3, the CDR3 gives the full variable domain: GAGVSQSPSNKVTEKGKDVELRCDPISGHTALYWYRQSLGQGLEFLIYFQGNSAPDKSGLPSDRFSAERTGGSVSTLTIQRTQQEDSAVYLCASSLVGLRSGTDTQYFGPGTRLTVL.

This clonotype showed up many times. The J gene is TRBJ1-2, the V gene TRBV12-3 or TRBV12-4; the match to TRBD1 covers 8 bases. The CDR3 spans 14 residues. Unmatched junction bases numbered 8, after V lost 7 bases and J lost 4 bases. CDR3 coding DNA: TGTGCCAGCACCCCCAGGGGGCAGAGCTATGGCTACACCTTC. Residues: CASTPRGQSYGYTF.

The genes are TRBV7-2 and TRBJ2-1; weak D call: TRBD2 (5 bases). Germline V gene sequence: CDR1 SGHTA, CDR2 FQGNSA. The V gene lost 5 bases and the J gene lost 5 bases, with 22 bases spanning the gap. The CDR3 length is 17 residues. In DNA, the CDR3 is TGTGCCAGCAGCCAAGACGGAGTTAGCGCAGCCGACAATGAGCAGTTCTTC. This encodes CASSQDGVSAADNEQFF.

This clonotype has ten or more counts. In DNA form, the CDR3 reads TGCAGTGCCCTGGGGCTAGCGGGGTACAATGAGCAGTTCTTC. Its protein is CSALGLAGYNEQFF. The chain uses TRBV20-1 and TRBJ2-1, with 9 bases aligning to TRBD2. After removal of 6 bases from V and 4 bases from J, the junction contained 7 bases not matched to a gene. The CDR3 sequence is 14 residues long. Germline loops: CDR1 DFQATT, CDR2 SNEGSKA (reference sequence).

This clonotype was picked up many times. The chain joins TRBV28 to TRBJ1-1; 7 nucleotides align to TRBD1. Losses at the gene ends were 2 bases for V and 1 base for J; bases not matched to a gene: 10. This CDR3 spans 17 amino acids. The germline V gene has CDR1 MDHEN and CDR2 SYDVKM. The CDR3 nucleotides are TGTGCCAGCAGTTTACTCACTAACAACAGGGGGAACACTGAAGCTTTCTTT. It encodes CASSLLTNNRGNTEAFF.

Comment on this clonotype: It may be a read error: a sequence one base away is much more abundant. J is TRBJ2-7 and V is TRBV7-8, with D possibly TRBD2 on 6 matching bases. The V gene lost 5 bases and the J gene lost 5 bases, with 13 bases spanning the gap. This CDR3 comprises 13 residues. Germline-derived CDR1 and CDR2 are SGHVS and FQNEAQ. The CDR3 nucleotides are TGTGCCAGCAGCCGCCCCGGGGGAGACGAGCAGTACTTC. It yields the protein CASSRPGGDEQYF.

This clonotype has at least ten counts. CDR3 in DNA: TGTGCCAGCAGTGACTTATTGGGACTAGCGGGTTCCTACGAGCAGTACTTC. Its translation: CASSDLLGLAGSYEQYF. This rearrangement joins TRBV6-1 to TRBJ2-7; 12 bases map to TRBD2. Germline loops: CDR1 MNHNS, CDR2 SASEGT. The CDR3 runs 17 residues. V lost 3 bases and J lost 1; bases outside the gene matches: 7.

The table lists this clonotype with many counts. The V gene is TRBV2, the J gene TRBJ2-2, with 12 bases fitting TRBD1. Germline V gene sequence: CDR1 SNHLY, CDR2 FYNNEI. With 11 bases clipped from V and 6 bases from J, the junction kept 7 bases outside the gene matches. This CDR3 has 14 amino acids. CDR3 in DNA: TGTGCCGCGGCAGGGACAGGGGGCTCCGGGGAGCTGTTTTTT. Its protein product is CAAAGTGGSGELFF.

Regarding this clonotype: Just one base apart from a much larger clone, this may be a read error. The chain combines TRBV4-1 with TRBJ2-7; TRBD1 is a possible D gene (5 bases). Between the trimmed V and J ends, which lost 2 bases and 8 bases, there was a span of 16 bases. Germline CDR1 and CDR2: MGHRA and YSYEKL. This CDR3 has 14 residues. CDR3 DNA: TGCGCCAGCAGCCAACATGACAGAACTTACAAGCAGTACTTC. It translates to CASSQHDRTYKQYF.

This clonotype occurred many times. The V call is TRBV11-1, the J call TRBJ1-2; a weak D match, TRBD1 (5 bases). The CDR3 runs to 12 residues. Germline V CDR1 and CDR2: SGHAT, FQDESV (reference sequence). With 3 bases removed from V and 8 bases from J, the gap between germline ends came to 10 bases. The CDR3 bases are TGTGCCAGCAGCTTTGGACATGGAGGCTACACCTTC. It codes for CASSFGHGGYTF.

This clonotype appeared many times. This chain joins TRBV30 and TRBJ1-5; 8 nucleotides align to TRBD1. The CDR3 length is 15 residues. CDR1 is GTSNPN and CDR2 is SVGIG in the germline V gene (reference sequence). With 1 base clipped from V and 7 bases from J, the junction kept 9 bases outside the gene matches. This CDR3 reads CAWSGPGQVGQPQHF. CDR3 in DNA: TGTGCCTGGAGTGGTCCGGGACAGGTCGGACAGCCCCAGCATTTT.

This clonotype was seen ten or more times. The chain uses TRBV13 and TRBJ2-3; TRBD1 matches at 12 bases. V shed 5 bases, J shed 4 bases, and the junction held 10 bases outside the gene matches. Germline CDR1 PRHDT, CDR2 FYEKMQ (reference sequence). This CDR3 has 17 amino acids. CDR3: CASSMHSGTGGPDTQYF. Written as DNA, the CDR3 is TGTGCCAGCAGCATGCATTCCGGGACAGGGGGCCCAGATACGCAGTATTTT. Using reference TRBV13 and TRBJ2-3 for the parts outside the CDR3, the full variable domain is AAGVIQSPRHLIKEKRETATLKCYPIPRHDTVYWYQQGPGQDPQFLISFYEKMQSDKGSIPDRFSAQQFSDYHSELNMSSLELGDSALYFCASSMHSGTGGPDTQYFGPGTRLTVL.

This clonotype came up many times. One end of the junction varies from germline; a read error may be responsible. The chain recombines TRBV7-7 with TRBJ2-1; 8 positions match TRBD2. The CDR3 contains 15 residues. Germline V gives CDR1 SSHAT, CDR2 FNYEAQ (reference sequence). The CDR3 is CASSLGLARTDEQFF. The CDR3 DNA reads TGTGCTAGCAGCTTAGGACTAGCACGGACCGATGAGCAGTTCTTC.

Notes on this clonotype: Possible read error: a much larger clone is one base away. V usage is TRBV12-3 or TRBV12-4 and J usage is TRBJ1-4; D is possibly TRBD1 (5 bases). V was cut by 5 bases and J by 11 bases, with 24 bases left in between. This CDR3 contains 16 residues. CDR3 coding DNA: TGTGCCAGCAGTCCCGTGATCGGGACCAATAATTGGAAACTGTTTTTT. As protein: CASSPVIGTNNWKLFF.

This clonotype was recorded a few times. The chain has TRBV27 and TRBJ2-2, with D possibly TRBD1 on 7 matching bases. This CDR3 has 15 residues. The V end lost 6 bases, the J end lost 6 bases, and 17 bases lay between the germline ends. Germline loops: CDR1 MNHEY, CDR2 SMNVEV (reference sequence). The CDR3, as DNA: TGTGCCAGCAGCAGACAGGGAGGTTTCGCCGGGGAGCTGTTTTTT. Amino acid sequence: CASSRQGGFAGELFF.

For the CDR3, the DNA is TGTGCCAGCAGTTCAACCGGGACTAGCTACGAGCAGTACTTC. This gives the protein CASSSTGTSYEQYF. The rearrangement joins TRBV7-2 to TRBJ2-7; 8 bases agree with TRBD2. V gave up 6 bases and J gave up 3 bases; unmatched junction bases: 7. The length of the CDR3 is 14 residues. The germline gives CDR1 SGHTA, CDR2 FQGNSA.

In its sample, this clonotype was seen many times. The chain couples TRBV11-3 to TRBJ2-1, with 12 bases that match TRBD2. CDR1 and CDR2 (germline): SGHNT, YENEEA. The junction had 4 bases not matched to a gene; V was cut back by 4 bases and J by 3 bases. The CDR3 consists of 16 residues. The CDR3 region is CASSSGTSGYYNEQFF. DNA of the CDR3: TGTGCCAGCAGCTCCGGGACTAGCGGGTACTACAATGAGCAGTTCTTC.

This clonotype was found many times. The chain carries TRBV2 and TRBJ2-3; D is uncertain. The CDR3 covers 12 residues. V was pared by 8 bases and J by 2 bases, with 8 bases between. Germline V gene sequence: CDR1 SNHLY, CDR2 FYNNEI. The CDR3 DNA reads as TGTGCCAGCCGACGAGACACAGATACGCAGTATTTT. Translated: CASRRDTDTQYF.